One sample yielded the 3 T cell receptor beta chains listed below, sequenced in a study of T cell responses to AZD1222 COVID-19 vaccine (dated by TCRdb to about 2021). The intended sense of this specimen's time point label: about 28 days (+/-7) after the second vaccine dose. The method was the immunoSEQ multiplex PCR assay. TCRdb obtained this table from immuneACCESS and retained in-frame rearrangements with V and J assigned. These tables miss some clones; where compared with another copy, unresolved V genes account for less than half of the shortfall, and the remainder is unexplained. The sample includes 120,000 or so clones, with 85% to 90% observed a single time. About 4% of the sample goes to the ten largest clones. Sequencing was performed on peripheral blood, taken 28 days after the second AZD1222 dose. These TCRs come from an adult who received the AZD1222 COVID-19 vaccine.

The rearrangement joins TRBV12-5 to TRBJ1-1; no reliable D call. V was clipped by 3 bases and J by 0 bases, with 5 bases between them. Looked up from germline, CDR1 is LGHNT and CDR2 is FRNRAP. CDR3 length equals 13 residues. CDR3 DNA: TGTGCTAGTGGTTTAACGATGAACACTGAAGCTTTCTTT. Translated: CASGLTMNTEAFF. Using reference TRBV12-5 and TRBJ1-1 for the parts outside the CDR3, the full variable domain is DARVTQTPRHKVTEMGQEVTMRCQPILGHNTVFWYRQTMMQGLELLAYFRNRAPLDDSGMPKDRFSAEMPDATLATLKIQPSEPRDSAVYFCASGLTMNTEAFFGQGTRLTVV.

The chain recombines TRBV9 with TRBJ2-2; D unclear. Per the germline V gene, CDR1 is SGDLS and CDR2 is YYNGEE. V shed 6 bases and J shed 3 bases, with 12 bases lying between them. The CDR3 has 14 residues. Written as DNA, the CDR3 is TGTGCCAGCACCTTGGACGAGGACACCGGGGAGCTGTTTTTT. It is translated as CASTLDEDTGELFF. Based on the CDR3 plus reference TRBV9 and TRBJ2-2, the full variable domain is DSGVTQTPKHLITATGQRVTLRCSPRSGDLSVYWYQQSLDQGLQFLIQYYNGEERAKGNILERFSAQQFPDLHSELNLSSLELGDSALYFCASTLDEDTGELFFGEGSRLTVL.

CDR3 amino acids: CASSLPIGRTYEQYF. In DNA form, the CDR3 reads TGTGCCAGCAGCCTCCCAATAGGCAGAACCTACGAGCAGTACTTC. The J gene is TRBJ2-7, the V gene TRBV28; D is undetermined. The CDR3 is 15 residues long. The V end lost 6 bases, the J end lost 2 bases, and 17 bases lay between the germline ends. The germline V gene has CDR1 MDHEN and CDR2 SYDVKM.